This entry is about one T cell receptor beta chain. These data belong to a study of blood T cell repertoires in COVID-19. Study in general: Acute and convalescent COVID-19 specimens originated in the United States, Italy and Spain.

Original handling: Amplified reference gene primers provided the basis for estimating nucleated cell counts. Clones were sequenced by immunoSEQ multiplex PCR, and TCRdb holds only the in-frame ones, with some missing. That table supplies the V and J calls and clone size; D and trimming were determined from the DNA. The table shows under 500,000 clones, with 80% to 90% occurring only once. Across 20 to 25 US areas, participants ranged in age from 18 to 89 years. Cohort assignment relied on participant-reported clinical history. Sequenced input: PBMCs or T cells enriched from blood (not recorded which). This clonotype was sampled from a man aged 30-40 years who had recovered from COVID-19.

The CDR3 DNA reads as TGTGCCAGCTCACAATGGGACAGCGCGGCAAACAATCAGCCCCAGCATTTT. It is translated as CASSQWDSAANNQPQHF. The chain links TRBV18 to TRBJ1-5; 7 positions match TRBD1. Losses at the gene ends were 4 bases for V and 3 bases for J; bases not matched to a gene: 12. Germline V gene lookup returns CDR1 KGHSH and CDR2 LQKENI. The length of the CDR3 is 17 residues.